This T cell receptor beta chain comes out of a study of beta chain features in type 1 diabetes. Study-level points and caveats: All four CD4+ subsets from Type 1 diabetes patients carried moderately but significantly shorter TCRB CDR3s.

Notes on this clone: Its antigen is undetermined.

The authors reverse transcribed all of the isolated RNA, so sequencing captured expressed TCRB transcripts. Assay: immunoSEQ multiplex PCR; the TCRdb copy retains only in-frame clones and omits some. Here the sample spans a few hundred thousand clones, roughly 20% being singletons. It was via CD45RO/CCR7/CD25/CD127/CD95/CD27 that CD4+ naive, central memory, regulatory and stem cell-like memory cells were sorted. Material: naive CD4+ T cells from blood. The source of this sequence is a woman aged 35 to 49 with type 1 diabetes.

This CDR3 is CASSGRTGANYGYTF. In DNA form, the CDR3 reads TGTGCCAGCAGCGGCCGGACAGGAGCTAACTATGGCTACACCTTC. The chain has TRBV9 and TRBJ1-2, with TRBD1 identical over 7 bases. The junction had 5 bases not matched to a gene; V was cut back by 3 bases and J by 0 bases. Germline V gives CDR1 SGDLS, CDR2 YYNGEE. The CDR3 contains 15 residues. The full variable domain, in which reference TRBV9 and TRBJ1-2 provide the parts outside the CDR3, is DSGVTQTPKHLITATGQRVTLRCSPRSGDLSVYWYQQSLDQGLQFLIQYYNGEERAKGNILERFSAQQFPDLHSELNLSSLELGDSALYFCASSGRTGANYGYTFGSGTRLTVV.